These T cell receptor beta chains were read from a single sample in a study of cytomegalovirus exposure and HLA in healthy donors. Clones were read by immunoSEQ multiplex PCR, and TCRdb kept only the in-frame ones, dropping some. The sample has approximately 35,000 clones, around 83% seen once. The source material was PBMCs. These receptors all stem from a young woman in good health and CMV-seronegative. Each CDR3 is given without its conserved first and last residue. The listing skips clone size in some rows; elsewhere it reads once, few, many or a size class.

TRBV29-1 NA SVQRALNTEAF
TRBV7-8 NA ASITGTANYEQY
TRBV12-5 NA ASGLVQVKPYEQY
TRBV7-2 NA ASSLATGLSSGYT
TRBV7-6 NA ASSRAGTEGGELF
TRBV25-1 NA ASSLASGRAFEQY
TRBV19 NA ASNDMGTGGRNQPQH
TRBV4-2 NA ASSQKRGEETQY
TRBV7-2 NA ASSEGGQGIGELF
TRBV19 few ASRRTGYSGETQY
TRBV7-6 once ASSPEGGYTGELF
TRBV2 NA ASSAAGNSVYGYT
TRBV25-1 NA ASSGTTSGDYYEQY
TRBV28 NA ASSSGSLAKGIDEQF
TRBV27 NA ASSLGTSYEQY
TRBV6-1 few ASVRPDSDTGELF
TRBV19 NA ASSILNSGVSNQPQH
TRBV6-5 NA ASSRTSGGAREQF
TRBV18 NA ASSSRQGRETQY
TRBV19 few ASSMGWRGQGGTGELF
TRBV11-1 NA ASSPMGLPTDTQY